This is a list of T cell receptor beta chains from one sample in a study of cytomegalovirus exposure and HLA in healthy donors. Method: immunoSEQ multiplex PCR; TCRdb's copy keeps in-frame clones and lacks some. Of about 170,000 clones in the sample, roughly 80% were seen once. The sequenced sample was PBMCs. The receptor set was obtained from a male donor in good health and CMV-seronegative. The conserved cysteine and the conserved F or W are not part of the CDR3 here.

v_call cdr3_aa
TRBV7-6 ASSQGQQTGELF
TRBV7-9 ASSQTGADTGELF
TRBV9 ASSGRTGLTEKLF
TRBV21-1 ASSTRTATGLTGELF
TRBV5-1 ASSLVGAVNEQF
TRBV6-1 ASSEGTGSYEQY
TRBV7-9 ASSRRRGRYEQY
TRBV6-5 ASKRWDSQETQY
TRBV4-1 ASSPTLAETQY
TRBV7-6 ASSLLASGGADTQY
TRBV7-2 ASSSTGRTTDTQY
TRBV23-1 ASNHGQGYEKLF
TRBV2 ASSESRAGTQY
TRBV15 ATSVDRVNTEAF
TRBV18 ASSPSGTANSGSPLH
TRBV2 ASSIDRINQPQH
TRBV5-5 ASSLQVSMNTEAF
TRBV10-3 AISESHTESPLH
TRBV7-6 ASSLARAGSTQY
TRBV5-4 ASTVGGDNYGYT
TRBV10-3 AIGGLAGFPSTDTQY
TRBV4-3 ASRQQGAHSGYT
TRBV19 ARQFWGGNQPQH
TRBV5-1 ASSLDPGTNTGELF
TRBV29-1 SVSLAGGPAGELF
TRBV2 ASGAVGVQH
TRBV9 ASSVAGLGIDTQY
TRBV11-2 ASSHRWRDNEQF
TRBV7-9 ASSLWDSDNEQF
TRBV5-1 ASSPAWTGDEKLF
TRBV30 AWSVGGLETQY
TRBV6-1 ASRPQGHYGYT
TRBV12-5 ASGLVFRGRGDTGELF
TRBV7-9 ASSFAGTGGTQY
TRBV5-6 ASSSGQAGQPQH
TRBV29-1 SVVKGQANTEAF
TRBV5-1 ASSLARLARDTQY
TRBV30 AWSAGQGITDTQY
TRBV10-3 AIRSGSSYNEQF
TRBV5-4 ASRWGRGLDTEAF
TRBV15 ATSRGASSSGNTIY
TRBV11-2 ASSWDRREQY
TRBV27 ASSLWGPDTEAF
TRBV12-5 ASAYDTDYEQY
TRBV27 ASSSYGGGSSYEQY
TRBV6-1 ASSDLRGTGELF
TRBV2 ASSELRGYEQY
TRBV10-3 AISEVAGGYNEQF
TRBV6-5 ASSYSRGFYEQY